The T cell receptor beta chain described here comes from a study of OX40 agonist ivuxolimab in advanced cancers. Whole-study context: It was permissible to have had prior anti-PD-1, anti-PD-L1 or anti-CTLA-4 therapy, and around 43% had some.

Sequencing was performed with immunoSEQ multiplex PCR; in TCRdb, only in-frame clones are kept and a portion is missing. The repertoire holds around 13,000 clones, under 80% seen once, with over 20% in the top ten. This sequence was found in an adult with an advanced solid tumor such as melanoma, head and neck, liver or kidney cancer. Specimen: CD4+ or CD8+ T cells sorted from blood, collected in a trial of the OX40 agonist ivuxolimab.

The CDR3 loop reads CASSPSGGVEQFF. The CDR3 region has the DNA TGTGCCAGCAGCCCGTCCGGGGGCGTTGAGCAGTTCTTC. This sequence joins TRBV11-3 and TRBJ2-1; possibly TRBD1 or TRBD2 for D (6 bases each). CDR1 and CDR2 from the germline V gene are SGHNT and YENEEA. The CDR3 has 13 residues. The V gene lost 5 bases and the J gene lost 9 bases, with 14 bases spanning the gap.